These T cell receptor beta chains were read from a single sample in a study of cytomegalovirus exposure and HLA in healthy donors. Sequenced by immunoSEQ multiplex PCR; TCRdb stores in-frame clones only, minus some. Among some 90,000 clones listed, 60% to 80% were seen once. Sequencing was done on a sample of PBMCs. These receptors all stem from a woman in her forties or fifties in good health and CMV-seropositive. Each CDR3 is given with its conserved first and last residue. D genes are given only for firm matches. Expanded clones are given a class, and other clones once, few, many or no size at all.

CDR3aa: CASSQDPGNSNQPQHF; CDR3nt: TGCGCCAGCAGCCAAGATCCCGGGAATAGCAATCAGCCCCAGCATTTT; j_gene: TRBJ1-5; d_gene: .; v_gene: TRBV4-1; abundance: .
CDR3aa: CASSQDRAGQGINEQFF; CDR3nt: TGCGCCAGCAGCCAAGATCGAGCGGGACAGGGGATCAATGAGCAGTTCTTC; j_gene: TRBJ2-1; d_gene: TRBD1; v_gene: TRBV4-1; abundance: .
CDR3aa: CASSLRQGTSTDTQYF; CDR3nt: TGTGCCAGCAGCTTGAGACAGGGAACTAGCACAGATACGCAGTATTTT; j_gene: TRBJ2-3; d_gene: TRBD1; v_gene: TRBV5-6; abundance: .
CDR3aa: CASSHRVQRGYEQYF; CDR3nt: TGTGCCAGCAGCCATAGGGTGCAGCGGGGGTACGAGCAGTACTTC; j_gene: TRBJ2-7; d_gene: TRBD2; v_gene: TRBV11-2; abundance: .
CDR3aa: CASRATGFGGYTF; CDR3nt: TGTGCCAGCAGGGCGACAGGGTTCGGAGGCTACACCTTC; j_gene: TRBJ1-2; d_gene: TRBD1; v_gene: TRBV6-1; abundance: .
CDR3aa: CASSSKKTHSNYGYTF; CDR3nt: TGTGCCAGCAGCTCCAAGAAGACACACTCTAACTATGGCTACACCTTC; j_gene: TRBJ1-2; d_gene: .; v_gene: TRBV5-4; abundance: .
CDR3aa: CASSVGRQGVNEQFF; CDR3nt: TGTGCCAGCAGCGTAGGCAGGCAGGGTGTCAATGAGCAGTTCTTC; j_gene: TRBJ2-1; d_gene: .; v_gene: TRBV9; abundance: .
CDR3aa: CASSGRDRGEAFF; CDR3nt: TGCGCCAGCAGCGGGCGGGACAGGGGGGAAGCTTTCTTT; j_gene: TRBJ1-1; d_gene: TRBD1; v_gene: TRBV5-1; abundance: .
CDR3aa: CASSAYNEQFF; CDR3nt: TGTGCCAGTAGCGCGTACAATGAGCAGTTCTTC; j_gene: TRBJ2-1; d_gene: .; v_gene: TRBV19; abundance: .
CDR3aa: CASSLVRGLANEKLFF; CDR3nt: TGTGCCAGCAGTCTGGTACGGGGTTTAGCTAATGAAAAACTGTTTTTT; j_gene: TRBJ1-4; d_gene: .; v_gene: TRBV27; abundance: .
CDR3aa: CASSSKRGIGNEQFF; CDR3nt: TGTGCCAGCAGCTCCAAGCGGGGAATAGGGAATGAGCAGTTCTTC; j_gene: TRBJ2-1; d_gene: TRBD2; v_gene: TRBV7-3; abundance: once
CDR3aa: CAISALGTGNQPQHF; CDR3nt: TGTGCCATCAGTGCGTTGGGGACAGGGAACCAGCCCCAGCATTTT; j_gene: TRBJ1-5; d_gene: TRBD1; v_gene: TRBV10-3; abundance: .
CDR3aa: CASRRLDADTQYF; CDR3nt: TGTGCTAGCAGGAGACTAGACGCAGATACGCAGTATTTT; j_gene: TRBJ2-3; d_gene: .; v_gene: TRBV7-7; abundance: .
CDR3aa: CASSLAGGTGFQTQYF; CDR3nt: TGTGCCAGCAGCTTAGCCGGGGGAACGGGGTTCCAGACCCAGTACTTC; j_gene: TRBJ2-5; d_gene: .; v_gene: TRBV7-2; abundance: .
CDR3aa: CASSLLYEQYF; CDR3nt: TGTGCCAGCAGCCTACTCTACGAGCAGTACTTC; j_gene: TRBJ2-7; d_gene: .; v_gene: TRBV2; abundance: once
CDR3aa: CASSPMTGGYNSPLHF; CDR3nt: TGTGCCAGCTCACCCATGACAGGGGGTTATAATTCACCCCTCCACTTT; j_gene: TRBJ1-6; d_gene: TRBD1; v_gene: TRBV18; abundance: once
CDR3aa: CASRGDRGLGELFF; CDR3nt: TGTGCCAGTAGGGGGGACAGGGGGCTCGGGGAGCTGTTTTTT; j_gene: TRBJ2-2; d_gene: TRBD1; v_gene: TRBV19; abundance: .
CDR3aa: CASRSHPGTGGEENYGYTF; CDR3nt: TGTGCCAGCAGATCCCATCCCGGGACAGGGGGCGAGGAGAACTATGGCTACACCTTC; j_gene: TRBJ1-2; d_gene: TRBD1; v_gene: TRBV28; abundance: .
CDR3aa: CASSFDPIPGGTQYF; CDR3nt: TGTGCCAGCTCATTCGACCCGATACCCGGCGGGACCCAGTACTTC; j_gene: TRBJ2-5; d_gene: .; v_gene: TRBV6-1; abundance: .
CDR3aa: CASTLDGKNTEAFF; CDR3nt: TGTGCCAGCACCCTGGACGGGAAGAACACTGAAGCTTTCTTT; j_gene: TRBJ1-1; d_gene: .; v_gene: TRBV7-9; abundance: .